The T cell receptor beta chain under discussion was sequenced for a study of blood T cell repertoires in COVID-19. Overall study: COVID-19 samples from acute and convalescent phases originated in the United States, Italy and Spain. Sample material is recorded as cDNA or gDNA derived from T cells, B-cell-depleted T cells, or PBMCs.

In the original processing: Reference gene primer amplification gave estimated nucleated cell counts. TCRdb keeps only in-frame clones here, not all; method: immunoSEQ multiplex PCR. V and J calls and clone size are copied from that table; D and trimming were computed from the DNA. The data hold 200,000 to 250,000 clones, with about 90% observed a single time. Trimming pared 1 base from V and 2 bases from J, leaving 5 bases between. The CDR3 sequence is 13 residues long. CDR1 and CDR2 (germline): SGHAT, FQNNGV. The clonotype originates from a woman between 45 and 65 years old with acute or convalescent COVID-19. V and J are TRBV11-2 and TRBJ1-1; unclear D gene. Sequencing was done on a sample of peripheral blood. This CDR3 reads CASSLVLNTEAFF. CDR3 DNA: TGTGCCAGCAGCTTAGTGTTAAACACTGAAGCTTTCTTT.